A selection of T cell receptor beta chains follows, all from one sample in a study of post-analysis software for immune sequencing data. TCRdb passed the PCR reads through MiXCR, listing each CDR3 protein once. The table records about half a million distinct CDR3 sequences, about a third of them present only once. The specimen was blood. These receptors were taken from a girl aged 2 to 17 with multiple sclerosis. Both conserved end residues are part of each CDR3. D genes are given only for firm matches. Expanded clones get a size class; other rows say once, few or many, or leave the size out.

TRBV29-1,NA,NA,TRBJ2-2,CSVGRGGELFF,TGCAGCGTTGGTCGGGGCGGGGAGCTGTTTTTT
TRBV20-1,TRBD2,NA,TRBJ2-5,CSARVPGGLETQDF,TGCAGTGCTAGAGTCCCGGGGGGACTAGAGACCCAGGACTTC
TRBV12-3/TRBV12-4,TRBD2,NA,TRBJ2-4,CASSLTSGNIQYF,TGTGCCAGCAGTTTAACTAGCGGAAACATTCAGTACTTC
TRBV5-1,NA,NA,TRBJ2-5,CASSLGLTRETQYF,TGCGCCAGCAGTCTGGGGCTTACCCGGGAGACCCAGTACTTC
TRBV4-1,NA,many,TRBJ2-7,CASSQVGAYEQYF,TGCGCCAGCAGCCAAGTTGGAGCCTACGAGCAGTACTTC
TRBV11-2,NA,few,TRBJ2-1,CASSVGRGLSDEQFF,TGTGCCAGCAGCGTGGGCCGAGGGCTTTCGGATGAGCAGTTCTTC
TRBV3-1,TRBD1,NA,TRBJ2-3,CASSSPGQETDTQYF,TGTGCCAGCAGCTCCCCGGGACAGGAAACAGATACGCAGTATTTT
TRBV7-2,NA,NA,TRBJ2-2,CASSLGPSGELFF,TGTGCCAGCAGCTTAGGCCCATCCGGGGAGCTGTTTTTT
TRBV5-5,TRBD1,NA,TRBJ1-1,CASSLDRGFTEAFF,TGTGCCAGCAGCTTGGACAGGGGATTCACTGAAGCTTTCTTT
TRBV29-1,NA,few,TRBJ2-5,CSVDRQQETQYF,TGCAGCGTTGACAGACAGCAAGAGACCCAGTACTTC
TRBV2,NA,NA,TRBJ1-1,CASTLRNTEAFF,TGTGCCAGCACCCTACGGAACACTGAAGCTTTCTTT
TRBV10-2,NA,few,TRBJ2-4,CASSAPAKNIQYF,TGCGCCAGCAGTGCCCCAGCCAAAAACATTCAGTACTTC
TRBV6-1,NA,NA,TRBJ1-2,CASSGALMRGYTF,TGTGCCAGCAGTGGGGCGTTGATGAGGGGCTACACCTTC
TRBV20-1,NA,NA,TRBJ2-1,CSARDGQGHNEQFF,TGCAGTGCTAGAGATGGCCAGGGGCACAATGAGCAGTTCTTC
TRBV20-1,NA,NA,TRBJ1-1,CSARDLLGHTEAFF,TGCAGTGCTAGAGATTTGCTAGGACACACTGAAGCTTTCTTT
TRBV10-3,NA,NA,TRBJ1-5,CAISTAENNQPQHF,TGTGCCATCAGTACGGCGGAAAACAATCAGCCCCAGCATTTT
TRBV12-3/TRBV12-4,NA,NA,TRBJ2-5,CASSLFRQAGETQYF,TGTGCCAGCAGTTTATTTAGACAGGCGGGGGAGACCCAGTACTTC
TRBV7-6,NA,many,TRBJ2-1,CASTTMGGNEQFF,TGTGCCAGCACCACCATGGGGGGAAATGAGCAGTTCTTC
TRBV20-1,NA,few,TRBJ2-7,CSATLVSYEQYF,TGCAGTGCTACCCTAGTCTCCTACGAGCAGTACTTC
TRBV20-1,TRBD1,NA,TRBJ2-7,CSASFPRGYYEQYF,TGCAGTGCTAGCTTTCCCAGGGGGTACTACGAGCAGTACTTC
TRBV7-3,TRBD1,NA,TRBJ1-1,CASSLDRGPTEAFF,TGTGCCAGCAGCTTAGACAGGGGGCCAACTGAAGCTTTCTTT
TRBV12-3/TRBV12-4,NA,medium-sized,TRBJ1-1,CASSLKGYWNTEAFF,TGTGCCAGCAGCCTGAAGGGGTACTGGAACACTGAAGCTTTCTTT
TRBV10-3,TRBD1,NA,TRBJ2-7,CAISPGQGSSYEQYF,TGTGCCATCAGCCCGGGACAGGGGAGTTCCTACGAGCAGTACTTC
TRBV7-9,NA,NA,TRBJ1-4,CASSVRGTNEKLFF,TGTGCCAGCAGCGTAAGGGGCACTAATGAAAAACTGTTTTTT
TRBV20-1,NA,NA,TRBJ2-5,CSAREVETQYF,TGCAGTGCTAGAGAGGTGGAGACCCAGTACTTC
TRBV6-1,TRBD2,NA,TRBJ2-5,CASSEEGTSGVETQYF,TGTGCCAGCAGTGAAGAGGGGACTAGCGGGGTAGAGACCCAGTACTTC
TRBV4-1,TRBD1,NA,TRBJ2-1,CASSQEGQGNNEQFF,TGCGCCAGCAGCCAAGAGGGACAGGGGAACAATGAGCAGTTCTTC
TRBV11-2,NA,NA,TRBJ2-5,CASSLAGGLTETQYF,TGTGCCAGCAGCTTAGCGGGGGGCCTGACAGAGACCCAGTACTTC
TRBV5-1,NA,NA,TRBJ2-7,CASSSVPGHLSYEQYF,TGCGCCAGCAGCTCCGTACCGGGACACCTCTCCTACGAGCAGTACTTC
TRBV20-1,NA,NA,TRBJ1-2,CSARDWGSRNGYTF,TGCAGTGCTAGAGATTGGGGTAGCCGCAATGGCTACACCTTC
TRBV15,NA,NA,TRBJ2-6,CATSPFPRGSTQANVLTF,TGTGCCACCAGCCCTTTCCCCCGGGGATCCACCCAGGCCAACGTCCTGACTTTC
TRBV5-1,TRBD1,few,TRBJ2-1,CASSPRGLDEQFF,TGCGCCAGCAGCCCCAGGGGGCTCGATGAGCAGTTCTTC
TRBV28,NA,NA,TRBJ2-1,CASSLVLGNYNEQFF,TGTGCCAGCAGTTTAGTTCTGGGAAACTACAATGAGCAGTTCTTC
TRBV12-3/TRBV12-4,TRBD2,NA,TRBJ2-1,CAISGGARLSPHREQFF,TGTGCCATCAGCGGGGGGGCCCGCTTGTCTCCTCACAGGGAGCAGTTCTTC
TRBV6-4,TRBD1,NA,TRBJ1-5,CASSDGTDNQPQHF,TGTGCCAGCAGTGACGGGACAGACAATCAGCCCCAGCATTTT
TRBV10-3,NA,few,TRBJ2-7,CAISESRGEEQYF,TGTGCCATCAGTGAGTCGAGAGGGGAAGAGCAGTACTTC
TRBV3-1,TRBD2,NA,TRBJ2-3,CASSSTSGEDTQYF,TGTGCCAGCAGCTCAACTAGCGGGGAAGATACGCAGTATTTT